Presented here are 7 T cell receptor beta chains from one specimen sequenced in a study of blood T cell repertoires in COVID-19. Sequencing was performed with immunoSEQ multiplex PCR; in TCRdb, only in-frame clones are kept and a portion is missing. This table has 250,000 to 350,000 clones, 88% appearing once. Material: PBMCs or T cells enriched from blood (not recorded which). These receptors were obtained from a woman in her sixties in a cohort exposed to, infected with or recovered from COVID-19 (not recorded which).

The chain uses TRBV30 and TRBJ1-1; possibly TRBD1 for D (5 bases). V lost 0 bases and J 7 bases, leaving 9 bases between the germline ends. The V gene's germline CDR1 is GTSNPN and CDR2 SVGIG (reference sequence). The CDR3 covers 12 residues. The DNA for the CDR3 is TGTGCCTGGAGTGTACCCAGGGATGAAGCTTTCTTT. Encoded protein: CAWSVPRDEAFF.

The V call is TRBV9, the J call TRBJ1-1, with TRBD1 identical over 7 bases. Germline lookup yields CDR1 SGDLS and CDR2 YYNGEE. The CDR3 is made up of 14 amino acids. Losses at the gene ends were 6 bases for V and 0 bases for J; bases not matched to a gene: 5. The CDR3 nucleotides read TGTGCCAGCACCACGGGACAGATGAACACTGAAGCTTTCTTT. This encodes CASTTGQMNTEAFF.

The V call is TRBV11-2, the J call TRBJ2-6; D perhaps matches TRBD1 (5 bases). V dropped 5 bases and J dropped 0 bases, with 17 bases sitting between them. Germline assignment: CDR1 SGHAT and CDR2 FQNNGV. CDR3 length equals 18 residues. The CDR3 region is CASSQTARVNSGANVLTF. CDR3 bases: TGTGCCAGCAGCCAGACGGCCAGGGTAAACTCTGGGGCCAACGTCCTGACTTTC.

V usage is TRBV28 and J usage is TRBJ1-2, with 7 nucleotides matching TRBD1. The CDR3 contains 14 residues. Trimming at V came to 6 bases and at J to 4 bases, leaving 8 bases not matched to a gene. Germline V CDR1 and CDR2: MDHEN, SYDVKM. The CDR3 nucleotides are TGTGCCAGCAGCCAGGGGGGTACGGCCTATGGCTACACCTTC. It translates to CASSQGGTAYGYTF.

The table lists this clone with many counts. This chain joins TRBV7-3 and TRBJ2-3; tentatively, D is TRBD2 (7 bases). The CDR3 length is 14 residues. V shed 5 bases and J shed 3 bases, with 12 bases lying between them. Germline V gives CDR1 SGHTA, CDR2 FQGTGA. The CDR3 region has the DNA TGTGCCAGCAGCGGACTAGGGGGAACAGATACGCAGTATTTT. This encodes CASSGLGGTDTQYF.

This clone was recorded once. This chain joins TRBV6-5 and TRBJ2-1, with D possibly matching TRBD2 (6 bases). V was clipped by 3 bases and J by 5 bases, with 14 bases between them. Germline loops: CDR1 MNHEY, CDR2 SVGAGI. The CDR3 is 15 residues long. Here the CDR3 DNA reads TGTGCCAGCAGTTATGTCGCTAGCGCACACAATGAGCAGTTCTTC. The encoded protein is CASSYVASAHNEQFF.

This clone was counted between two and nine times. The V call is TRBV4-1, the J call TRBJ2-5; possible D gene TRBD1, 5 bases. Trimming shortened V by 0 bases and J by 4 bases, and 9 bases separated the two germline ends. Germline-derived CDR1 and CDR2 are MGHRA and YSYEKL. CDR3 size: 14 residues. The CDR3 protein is CASSQEGQGETQYF. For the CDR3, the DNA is TGCGCCAGCAGCCAAGAAGGCCAGGGAGAGACCCAGTACTTC.